The 21 T cell receptor beta chains listed next were all sequenced from one sample in a study of identical twins. TCRdb ran MiXCR on the 5' RACE reads and lists one entry per CDR3 protein. The table shows around 280,000 distinct CDR3 sequences, with around 8.8% occurring only once. These data are also associated with another study on yellow fever vaccine responses in identical twins.

Material for sequencing was memory (CD45RO+) T cells sorted from blood. Receptors were obtained from a woman between 18 and 29 years old in good health.

The chain has TRBV7-9 and TRBJ2-5, with D possibly being TRBD1 or TRBD2 (5 bases each). The CDR3 is 15 residues long. With 5 bases removed from V and 5 bases from J, the gap between germline ends came to 18 bases. Germline values: CDR1 SEHNR, CDR2 FQNEAQ (reference sequence). The CDR3 reads CASSIPGRPPETQYF. In DNA, the CDR3 is TGTGCCAGCAGCATTCCGGGACGCCCCCCGGAGACCCAGTACTTC.

At least ten counts were recorded for this clonotype. Here the CDR3 DNA reads TGTGCCAGCAGTTCCTACTACGAGCAGTACTTC. It yields the protein CASSSYYEQYF. This rearrangement joins TRBV6-6 to TRBJ2-7; no clear D. The CDR3 contains 11 residues. The V gene lost 4 bases and the J gene lost 3 bases, with 4 bases spanning the gap. CDR1 and CDR2 from the germline V gene are MNHNY and SVGAGI (reference sequence).

This clonotype was seen many times. As the CDR3 is not closed by the conserved phenylalanine or tryptophan, this likely results from a read error. The DNA is left out, because the CDR3 cannot be placed on it with certainty; the CDR3 is given as TCRdb lists it. V gene TRBV4-1 combines with J gene TRBJ1-2; the table's TRBD1 call for D was not verified on the DNA. The CDR3 extends over 12 residues, inclusive of both ends. In germline, CDR1 is MGHRA, CDR2 YSYEKL. The CDR3 here is CASSQDGDILYL.

This clonotype was detected ten times or more. The chain couples TRBV11-2 to TRBJ1-2; D might be TRBD1 (5 bases). Germline CDR1 SGHAT, CDR2 FQNNGV. Trimming took 5 bases from V and 2 from J, leaving 12 bases between them. The CDR3 sequence is 14 residues long. Here the CDR3 reads CASSETTVNYGYTF. CDR3 DNA: TGTGCCAGCAGCGAAACGACAGTAAACTATGGCTACACCTTC.

The table lists this clonotype with many counts. The rearrangement links TRBV11-2 to TRBJ1-1, with D perhaps matching TRBD1 (6 bases). CDR3 length equals 14 residues. Germline assignment: CDR1 SGHAT and CDR2 FQNNGV. The V and J ends lost 5 bases and 0 bases respectively, with 10 bases between them. CDR3 loop: CASSPRDMNTEAFF. DNA of the CDR3: TGTGCCAGCAGCCCCAGGGACATGAACACTGAAGCTTTCTTT.

This clonotype was found many times. This chain connects TRBV28 to TRBJ1-6; D is unclear. Germline CDR1 MDHEN, CDR2 SYDVKM. The CDR3 is 15 amino acids. The V and J ends lost 1 base and 10 bases respectively, with 14 bases between them. CDR3 residues: CASSLFGRVSSPLHF. CDR3 DNA sequence: TGTGCCAGCAGTTTATTCGGGAGGGTCTCGTCACCCCTCCACTTT.

The V call is TRBV15, the J call TRBJ2-3, with D possibly TRBD2 on 6 matching bases. CDR1 and CDR2 from the germline V gene are LNHNV and YYDKDF (reference sequence). The CDR3 loop spans 16 amino acids. V gave up 1 base and J gave up 0 bases, with 11 bases separating them. CDR3 sequence (DNA): TGTGCCACCAGCAGAGCCGGGGGACCTAGCACAGATACGCAGTATTTT. Amino acid sequence: CATSRAGGPSTDTQYF.

This clonotype showed up many times. The V call is TRBV5-1, the J call TRBJ1-2; 11 nucleotides match TRBD1. The germline gives CDR1 SGHRS, CDR2 YFSETQ. The junction had 6 bases not matched to a gene; V was cut back by 4 bases and J by 7 bases. CDR3 length equals 14 residues. The CDR3 DNA sequence: TGCGCCAGCAGCCTGGACAGGGGGCTAGGTGGCTACACCTTC. It translates to CASSLDRGLGGYTF.

There are many counts of this clonotype. The V and J genes are TRBV9 and TRBJ2-1; no reliable D call. CDR3 length: 15 amino acids. Trimming shortened V by 0 bases and J by 0 bases, and 7 bases separated the two germline ends. The V gene's germline CDR1 is SGDLS and CDR2 YYNGEE. The CDR3 protein is CASSVAGGSYNEQFF. CDR3 nucleotide sequence: TGTGCCAGCAGCGTAGCGGGCGGCTCCTACAATGAGCAGTTCTTC. Full variable domain (remainder filled in from reference TRBV9 and TRBJ2-1): DSGVTQTPKHLITATGQRVTLRCSPRSGDLSVYWYQQSLDQGLQFLIQYYNGEERAKGNILERFSAQQFPDLHSELNLSSLELGDSALYFCASSVAGGSYNEQFFGPGTRLTVL.

The genes are TRBV6-2 or TRBV6-3 and TRBJ2-1; the D call may be TRBD1 or TRBD2 (5 bases each). Per the germline V gene, CDR1 is MNHEY and CDR2 is SVGEGT. The CDR3 extends over 13 amino acids. V dropped 6 bases and J dropped 7 bases, with 13 bases sitting between them. The CDR3 DNA follows: TGTGCCAGCAGCAACGAGGGGCGAAATGAGCAGTTCTTC. It encodes CASSNEGRNEQFF.

The J gene is TRBJ2-7, the V gene TRBV21-1. TRBV21-1 is flagged as a pseudogene. The CDR3 runs to 12 residues. In DNA form, the CDR3 reads TGTGCCAGCAGCAAGGATAGCTACGAGCAGTACGTC. It specifies CASSKDSYEQYV.

V and J are TRBV6-4 and TRBJ2-3; 10 bases match TRBD2. The CDR3 is 14 amino acids. V dropped 2 bases and J dropped 4; count of bases not matched to a gene: 0. Germline V gene sequence: CDR1 MRHNA, CDR2 SNTAGT. In DNA, the CDR3 is TGTGCCAGCAGTGACAGCGGGGGGGCAGATACGCAGTATTTT. Its translation is CASSDSGGADTQYF.

The chain combines TRBV10-3 with TRBJ2-1; TRBD2 matches 12 bases. J was trimmed by 7 bases and V by 4 bases; bases with no gene match: 14. This CDR3 is built from 18 residues. CDR1 is ENHRY, CDR2 SYGVKD, per germline. CDR3 sequence: CAISGTSGTHQRENEQFF. The CDR3 coding sequence is TGTGCCATCAGTGGGACTAGCGGGACCCATCAAAGGGAAAATGAGCAGTTCTTC.

This clonotype showed up many times. J is TRBJ2-2 and V is TRBV10-2, with D possibly TRBD1 on 7 matching bases. The length of the CDR3 is 13 residues. The germline CDR1 and CDR2 sequences are WSHSY and SAAADI. Trimming left V 9 bases short and J 5 bases short, with 13 bases between. CDR3 DNA: TGCGCCAGTCAGGGGGGTCGAACCGGGGAGCTGTTTTTT. Protein sequence: CASQGGRTGELFF.

The rearrangement joins TRBV2 to TRBJ1-2; tentatively, D is TRBD1 (6 bases). Between the trimmed V and J ends, which lost 6 bases and 0 bases, there was a span of 8 bases. The CDR3 extends over 13 amino acids. Germline loops: CDR1 SNHLY, CDR2 FYNNEI. CDR3 sequence: CASRDSTNYGYTF. DNA of the CDR3: TGTGCCAGCAGGGACAGTACTAACTATGGCTACACCTTC.

This clonotype has ten or more counts. This sequence joins TRBV6-1 and TRBJ2-7; D unclear. Per germline, CDR1 MNHNS and CDR2 SASEGT. Trimming shortened V by 3 bases and J by 5 bases, and 29 bases separated the two germline ends. The CDR3 is 19 residues long. Here the CDR3 reads CASSELGVRAVWELDEQYF. As DNA, the CDR3 is TGTGCCAGCAGTGAGCTAGGTGTCCGAGCAGTTTGGGAACTTGACGAGCAGTACTTC.

The genes are TRBV10-2 and TRBJ1-5; D is ambiguous. CDR3 length: 13 residues. The ends were cut back, 3 bases at V and 3 bases at J, with 6 bases in the middle. The germline CDR1 and CDR2 sequences are WSHSY and SAAADI. For the CDR3, the DNA is TGCGCCAGCAGTGAAGGGTTCAATCAGCCCCAGCATTTT. Amino acids: CASSEGFNQPQHF.

This clonotype was found a few times. V gene TRBV6-1 combines with J gene TRBJ2-7; D is perhaps TRBD2 (6 bases). CDR1 is MNHNS and CDR2 is SASEGT in the germline V gene. The V gene lost 3 bases and the J gene lost 0 bases, with 12 bases spanning the gap. The CDR3 totals 15 residues. The chain's CDR3 is CASSEEGSSSYEQYF. CDR3 DNA sequence: TGTGCCAGCAGTGAGGAGGGTTCTAGCTCCTACGAGCAGTACTTC.

The chain joins TRBV20-1 to TRBJ2-1; 9 nucleotides align to TRBD2. Trimming removed 5 bases from V and 12 bases from J; junction bases left unmatched: 17. The germline V gene has CDR1 DFQATT and CDR2 SNEGSKA (reference sequence). CDR3 size: 15 residues. DNA of the CDR3: TGCAGTGCTGCGCCTAGCGGGAACAGCTACCTTGGGCAGTTCTTC. Its protein product is CSAAPSGNSYLGQFF.

This clonotype was seen more than once but under ten times. The V call is TRBV27, the J call TRBJ2-5, with 14 bases fitting TRBD2. V trimming: 4 bases; J trimming: 5 bases; junction bases outside the gene matches: 9. CDR1 MNHEY and CDR2 SMNVEV come from the germline V gene (reference sequence). This CDR3 spans 17 amino acids. Here the CDR3 DNA reads TGTGCCAGCAGTTCATCGACTAGCGGGGGGGCCCGTGAGACCCAGTACTTC. Translated: CASSSSTSGGARETQYF.

This clonotype showed up many times. The chain is built from TRBV5-1 and TRBJ2-7; TRBD1 is a possible D gene (6 bases). V lost 1 base and J 4 bases, leaving 15 bases between the germline ends. The V gene's germline CDR1 is SGHRS and CDR2 YFSETQ. This CDR3 has 15 amino acids. The CDR3 region is CASSLQGSLTYEQYF. The CDR3, as DNA: TGCGCCAGCAGCTTGCAGGGGTCCCTTACGTACGAGCAGTACTTC.